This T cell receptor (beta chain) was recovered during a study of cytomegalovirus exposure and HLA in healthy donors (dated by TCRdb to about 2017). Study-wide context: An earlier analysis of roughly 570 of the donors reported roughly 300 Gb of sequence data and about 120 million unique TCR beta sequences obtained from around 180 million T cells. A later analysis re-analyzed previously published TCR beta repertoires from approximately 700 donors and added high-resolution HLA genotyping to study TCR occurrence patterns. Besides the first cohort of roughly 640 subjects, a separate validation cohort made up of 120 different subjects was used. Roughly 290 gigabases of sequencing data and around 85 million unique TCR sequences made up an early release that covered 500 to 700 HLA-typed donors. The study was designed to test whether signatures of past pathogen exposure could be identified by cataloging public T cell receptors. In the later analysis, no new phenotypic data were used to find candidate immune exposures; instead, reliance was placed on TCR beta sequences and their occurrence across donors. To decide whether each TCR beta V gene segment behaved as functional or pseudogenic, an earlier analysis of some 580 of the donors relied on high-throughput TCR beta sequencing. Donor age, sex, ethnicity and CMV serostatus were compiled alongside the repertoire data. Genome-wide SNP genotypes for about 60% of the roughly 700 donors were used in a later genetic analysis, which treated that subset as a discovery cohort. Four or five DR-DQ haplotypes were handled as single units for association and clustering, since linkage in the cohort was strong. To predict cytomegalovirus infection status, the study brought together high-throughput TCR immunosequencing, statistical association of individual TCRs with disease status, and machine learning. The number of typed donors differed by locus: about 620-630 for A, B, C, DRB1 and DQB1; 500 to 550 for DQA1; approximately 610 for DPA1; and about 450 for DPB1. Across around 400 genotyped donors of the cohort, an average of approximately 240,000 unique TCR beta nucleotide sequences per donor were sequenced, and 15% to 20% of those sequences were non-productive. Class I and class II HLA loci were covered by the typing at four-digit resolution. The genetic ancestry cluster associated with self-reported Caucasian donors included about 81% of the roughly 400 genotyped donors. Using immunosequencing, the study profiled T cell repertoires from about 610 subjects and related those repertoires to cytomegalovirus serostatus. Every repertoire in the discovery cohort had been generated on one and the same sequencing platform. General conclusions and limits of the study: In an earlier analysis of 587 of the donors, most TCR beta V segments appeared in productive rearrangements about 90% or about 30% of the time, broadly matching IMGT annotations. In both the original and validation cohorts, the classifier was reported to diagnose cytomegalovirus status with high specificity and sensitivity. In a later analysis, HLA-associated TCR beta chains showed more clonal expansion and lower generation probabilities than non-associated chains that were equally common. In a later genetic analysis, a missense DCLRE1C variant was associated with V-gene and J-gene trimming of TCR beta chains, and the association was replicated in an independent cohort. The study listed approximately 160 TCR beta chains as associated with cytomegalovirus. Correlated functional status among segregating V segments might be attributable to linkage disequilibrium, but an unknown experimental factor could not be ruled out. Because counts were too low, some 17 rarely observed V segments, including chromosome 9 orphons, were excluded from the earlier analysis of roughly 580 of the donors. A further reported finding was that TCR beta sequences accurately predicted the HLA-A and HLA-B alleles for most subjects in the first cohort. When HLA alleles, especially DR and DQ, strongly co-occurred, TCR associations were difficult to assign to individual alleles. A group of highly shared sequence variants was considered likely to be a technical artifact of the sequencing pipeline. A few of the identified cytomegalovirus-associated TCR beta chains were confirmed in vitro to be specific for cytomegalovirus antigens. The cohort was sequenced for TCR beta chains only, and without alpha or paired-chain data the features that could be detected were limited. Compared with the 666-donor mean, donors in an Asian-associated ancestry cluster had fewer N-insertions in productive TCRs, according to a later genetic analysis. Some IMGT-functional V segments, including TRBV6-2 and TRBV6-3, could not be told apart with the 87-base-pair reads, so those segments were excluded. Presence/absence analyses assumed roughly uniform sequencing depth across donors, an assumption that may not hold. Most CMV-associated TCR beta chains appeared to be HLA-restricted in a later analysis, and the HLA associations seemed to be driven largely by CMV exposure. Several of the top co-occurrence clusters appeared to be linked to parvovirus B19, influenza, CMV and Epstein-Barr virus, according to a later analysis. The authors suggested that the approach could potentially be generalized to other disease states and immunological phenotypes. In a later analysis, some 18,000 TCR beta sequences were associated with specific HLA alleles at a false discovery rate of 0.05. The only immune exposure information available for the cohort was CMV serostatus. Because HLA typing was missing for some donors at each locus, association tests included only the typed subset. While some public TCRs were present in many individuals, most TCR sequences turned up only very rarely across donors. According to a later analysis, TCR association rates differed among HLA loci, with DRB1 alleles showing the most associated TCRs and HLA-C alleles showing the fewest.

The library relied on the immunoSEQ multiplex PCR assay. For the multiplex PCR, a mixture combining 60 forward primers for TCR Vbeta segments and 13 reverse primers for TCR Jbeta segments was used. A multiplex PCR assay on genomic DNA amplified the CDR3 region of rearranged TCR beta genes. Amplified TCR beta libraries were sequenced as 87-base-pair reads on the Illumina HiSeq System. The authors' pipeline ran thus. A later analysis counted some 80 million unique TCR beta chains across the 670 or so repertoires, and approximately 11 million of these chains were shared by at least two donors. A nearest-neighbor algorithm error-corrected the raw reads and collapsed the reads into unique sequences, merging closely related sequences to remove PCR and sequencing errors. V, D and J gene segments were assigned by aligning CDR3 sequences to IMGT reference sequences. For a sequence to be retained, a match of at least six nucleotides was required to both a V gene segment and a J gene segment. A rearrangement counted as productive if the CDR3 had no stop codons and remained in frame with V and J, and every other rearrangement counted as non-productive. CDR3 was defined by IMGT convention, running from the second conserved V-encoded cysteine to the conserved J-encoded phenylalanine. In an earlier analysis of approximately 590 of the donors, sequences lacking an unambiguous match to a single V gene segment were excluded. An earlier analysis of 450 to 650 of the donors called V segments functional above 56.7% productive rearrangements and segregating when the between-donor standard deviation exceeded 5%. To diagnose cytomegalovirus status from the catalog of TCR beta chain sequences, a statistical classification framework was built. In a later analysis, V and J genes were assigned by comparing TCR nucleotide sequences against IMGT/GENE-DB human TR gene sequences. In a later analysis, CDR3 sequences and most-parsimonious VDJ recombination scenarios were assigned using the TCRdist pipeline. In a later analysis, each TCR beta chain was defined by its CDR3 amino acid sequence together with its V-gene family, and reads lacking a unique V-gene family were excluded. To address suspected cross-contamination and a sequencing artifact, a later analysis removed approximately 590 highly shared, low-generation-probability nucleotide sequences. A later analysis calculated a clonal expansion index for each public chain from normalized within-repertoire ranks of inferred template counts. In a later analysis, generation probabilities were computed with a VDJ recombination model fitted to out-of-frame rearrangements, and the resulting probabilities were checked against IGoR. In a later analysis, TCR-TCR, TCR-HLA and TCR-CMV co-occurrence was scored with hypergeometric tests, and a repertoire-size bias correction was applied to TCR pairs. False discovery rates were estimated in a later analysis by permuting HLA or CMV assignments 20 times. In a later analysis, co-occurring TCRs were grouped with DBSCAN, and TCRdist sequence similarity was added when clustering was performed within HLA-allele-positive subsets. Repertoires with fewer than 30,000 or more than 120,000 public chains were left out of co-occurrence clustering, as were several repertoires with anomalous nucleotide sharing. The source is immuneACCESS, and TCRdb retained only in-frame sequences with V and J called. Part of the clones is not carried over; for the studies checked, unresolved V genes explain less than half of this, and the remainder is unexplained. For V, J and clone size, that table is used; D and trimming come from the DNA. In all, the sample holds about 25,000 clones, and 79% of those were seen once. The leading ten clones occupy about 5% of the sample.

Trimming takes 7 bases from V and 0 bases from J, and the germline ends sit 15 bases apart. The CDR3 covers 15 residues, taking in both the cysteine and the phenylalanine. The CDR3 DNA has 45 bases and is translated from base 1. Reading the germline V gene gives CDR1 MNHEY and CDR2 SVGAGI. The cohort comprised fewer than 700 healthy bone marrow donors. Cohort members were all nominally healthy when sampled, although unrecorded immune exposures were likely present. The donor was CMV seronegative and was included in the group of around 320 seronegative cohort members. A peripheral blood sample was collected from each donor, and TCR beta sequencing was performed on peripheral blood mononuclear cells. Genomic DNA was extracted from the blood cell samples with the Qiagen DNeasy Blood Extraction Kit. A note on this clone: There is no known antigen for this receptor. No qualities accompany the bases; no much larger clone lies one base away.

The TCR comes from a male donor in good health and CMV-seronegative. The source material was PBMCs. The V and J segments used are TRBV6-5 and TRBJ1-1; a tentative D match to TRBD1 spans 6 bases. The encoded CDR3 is CASNPTGQMNTEAFF. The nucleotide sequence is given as TGTGCCAGCAACCCTACAGGACAGATGAACACTGAAGCTTTCTTT.